One and the same sample provided the 24 T cell receptor beta chains below, sequenced in a study of blood T cell repertoires in COVID-19. The assay was immunoSEQ multiplex PCR, and TCRdb's table has in-frame clones only and misses some. The sample shows 150,000 to 200,000 clones, 80% of them seen only once. The specimen sequenced was PBMCs or T cells enriched from blood (not recorded which). The receptors originated from a man in his 60s who had been exposed to COVID-19.

V gene TRBV30 combines with J gene TRBJ2-1; 9 nucleotides line up with TRBD2. Germline loops: CDR1 GTSNPN, CDR2 SVGIG (reference sequence). This CDR3 comprises 14 residues. The ends lost 1 base at V and 6 bases at J; junction bases unmatched: 4. The DNA of the CDR3 is TGTGCCTGGAGTGGTCTAGCGGGAACCAATGAGCAGTTCTTC. Protein sequence: CAWSGLAGTNEQFF.

This chain links TRBV5-4 with TRBJ1-2; 8 bases agree with TRBD1. CDR3 length equals 15 residues. The germline V gene encodes CDR1 SGHNT and CDR2 YYREEE (reference sequence). Trimming removed 3 bases from V and 4 bases from J; junction bases left unmatched: 8. CDR3 residues: CASSSPRTGLYGYTF. CDR3 nucleotide sequence: TGTGCCAGCAGCTCGCCTAGGACAGGGCTCTATGGCTACACCTTC.

The chain carries TRBV4-1 and TRBJ1-5, with D maybe TRBD1 (5 bases). V lost 0 bases and J lost 9, with 15 bases in between. This CDR3 region has 15 residues. In germline, CDR1 is MGHRA, CDR2 YSYEKL. CDR3 residues: CASSQENSGRGPQHF. As DNA, the CDR3 is TGCGCCAGCAGCCAAGAAAACTCAGGGCGTGGGCCCCAGCATTTT.

CDR3 nucleotide sequence: TGTGCCAGTAGCCTGTGGGGGGCAACTAATGAAAAACTGTTTTTT. Protein product: CASSLWGATNEKLFF. The chain combines TRBV19 with TRBJ1-4; D may be TRBD1 (5 bases). Germline V gives CDR1 LNHDA, CDR2 SQIVND (reference sequence). V gave up 6 bases and J gave up 0 bases, with 11 bases separating them. This CDR3 region has 15 residues.

V and J are TRBV7-2 and TRBJ2-2; 11 bases agree with TRBD2. The CDR3 sequence is 18 residues long. CDR1 and CDR2 from the germline V gene are SGHTA and FQGNSA. V was pared by 0 bases and J by 0 bases, with 3 bases of the junction left unmatched. The CDR3 loop is CASSLALAGAANTGELFF. CDR3 nucleotide sequence: TGTGCCAGCAGCTTAGCACTAGCGGGGGCCGCGAACACCGGGGAGCTGTTTTTT. Together with reference TRBV7-2 and TRBJ2-2, the CDR3 gives the full variable domain: GAGVSQSPSNKVTEKGKDVELRCDPISGHTALYWYRQSLGQGLEFLIYFQGNSAPDKSGLPSDRFSAERTGGSVSTLTIQRTQQEDSAVYLCASSLALAGAANTGELFFGEGSRLTVL.

The chain joins TRBV14 to TRBJ2-1; 12 nucleotides line up with TRBD2. The V segment lost 5 bases and the J segment 4 bases; nucleotides outside the gene matches: 15. This CDR3 has 19 residues. Germline CDR1 SGHDN, CDR2 FVKESK. The CDR3 is CASSIRLAGVDRRYNEQFF. CDR3 DNA: TGTGCCAGCAGCATCCGACTAGCGGGAGTGGACCGTCGTTACAATGAGCAGTTCTTC. Filled out from reference TRBV14 and TRBJ2-1, the complete variable domain reads EAGVTQFPSHSVIEKGQTVTLRCDPISGHDNLYWYRRVMGKEIKFLLHFVKESKQDESGMPNNRFLAERTGGTYSTLKVQPAELEDSGVYFCASSIRLAGVDRRYNEQFFGPGTRLTVL.

This chain links TRBV6-5 with TRBJ2-7; TRBD2 aligns across 10 bases. The CDR3 runs to 14 residues. The V segment lost 4 bases and the J segment 6 bases; nucleotides outside the gene matches: 6. Germline lookup yields CDR1 MNHEY and CDR2 SVGAGI. As DNA, the CDR3 is TGTGCCAGCAGTTCCGGGACTAGCGTACCCGAGCAGTACTTC. Translated, it gives CASSSGTSVPEQYF.

The V and J genes are TRBV28 and TRBJ1-1; TRBD1 might be the D (6 bases). From germline, CDR1 is MDHEN and CDR2 SYDVKM. Trimming took off 4 bases at V and 9 bases at J, with 21 bases between the two ends. CDR3 length: 15 amino acids. Here the CDR3 reads CASSYRYRVGIQAFF. The CDR3 DNA is TGTGCCAGCAGTTACCGTTACAGGGTAGGAATCCAAGCTTTCTTT. The whole variable domain, remainder taken from reference TRBV28 and TRBJ1-1, is DVKVTQSSRYLVKRTGEKVFLECVQDMDHENMFWYRQDPGLGLRLIYFSYDVKMKEKGDIPEGYSVSREKKERFSLILESASTNQTSMYLCASSYRYRVGIQAFFGQGTRLTVV.

This chain connects TRBV6-4 to TRBJ1-1; D gene uncertain. The V gene lost 6 bases and the J gene lost 0 bases, with 14 bases spanning the gap. CDR3 length: 15 amino acids. Germline V CDR1 and CDR2: MRHNA, SNTAGT. CDR3 protein: CASSPDSTLNTEAFF. For the CDR3, the DNA is TGTGCCAGCAGCCCTGACTCGACGTTGAACACTGAAGCTTTCTTT.

Turning to this clone: Other nucleotide sequences in the sample specify the same CDR3. The V gene is TRBV5-1, the J gene TRBJ1-2; tentatively, D is TRBD1 (6 bases). V lost 4 bases and J lost 5, with 12 bases in between. CDR3 length equals 13 residues. The germline gives CDR1 SGHRS, CDR2 YFSETQ. Written as DNA, the CDR3 is TGCGCCAGCAGCAGCGGACAGCTATATGGCTACACCTTC. Translated: CASSSGQLYGYTF.

V usage is TRBV20-1 and J usage is TRBJ1-5, with 8 positions matching TRBD1. The germline gives CDR1 DFQATT, CDR2 SNEGSKA (reference sequence). With 3 bases clipped from V and 5 bases from J, the junction kept 3 bases outside the gene matches. This CDR3 spans 13 amino acids. The CDR3 DNA reads TGCAGTGCTAGTTCAGGGGGCGATCAGCCCCAGCATTTT. It specifies CSASSGGDQPQHF.

This clone appeared once. This sequence joins TRBV27 and TRBJ2-7; D is undetermined. The CDR3 consists of 13 residues. The V end lost 1 base, the J end lost 3 bases, and 7 bases lay between the germline ends. Per germline, CDR1 MNHEY and CDR2 SMNVEV (reference sequence). Written as DNA, the CDR3 is TGTGCCAGCAGTTTATATAGGAGCTACGAGCAGTACTTC. As protein: CASSLYRSYEQYF.

V and J are TRBV12-3 or TRBV12-4 and TRBJ2-7; D possibly corresponds to TRBD1 (7 bases). V was clipped by 6 bases and J by 6 bases, with 9 bases between them. The CDR3 runs 11 residues. The CDR3 region is CASSQGGEQYF. DNA for the CDR3: TGTGCCAGCAGCCAGGGGGGCGAGCAGTACTTC.

The chain links TRBV6-2 or TRBV6-3 to TRBJ1-1; 7 nucleotides agree with TRBD1. This CDR3 is 12 amino acids long. In germline, CDR1 is MNHEY, CDR2 SVGEGT. The ends lost 5 bases at V and 4 bases at J; junction bases unmatched: 1. The CDR3 is CASSQGGTEAFF. CDR3 DNA sequence: TGTGCCAGCAGTCAGGGGGGCACTGAAGCTTTCTTT.

This clone has more than one count but fewer than ten. The V gene is TRBV6-2 or TRBV6-3, the J gene TRBJ1-6, with 7 bases identical to TRBD1. Germline V gene data show CDR1 as MNHEY and CDR2 as SVGEGT. There are 17 residues in the CDR3. J lost 3 bases, V lost 1 base, and 6 bases had no gene match. The CDR3 DNA sequence: TGTGCCAGCAGTTACTTCGGGACAGCGGACTATAATTCACCCCTCCACTTT. This sequence encodes CASSYFGTADYNSPLHF.

The rearrangement uses TRBV18 and TRBJ2-3; D is undetermined. V lost 3 bases to trimming and J lost 3 bases, with 10 bases between them. CDR1 KGHSH and CDR2 LQKENI come from the germline V gene. There are 14 residues in the CDR3. CDR3 nucleotides: TGTGCCAGCTCACCTGAGGCCATGACAGATACGCAGTATTTT. Translated, it gives CASSPEAMTDTQYF.

The J gene is TRBJ1-2, the V gene TRBV7-2, with TRBD1 matching 9 bases. The CDR3 contains 15 residues. Germline CDR1 and CDR2: SGHTA and FQGNSA. Trimming removed 1 base from V and 7 bases from J; junction bases left unmatched: 7. CDR3 nucleotide sequence: TGTGCCAGCAGCTTAGGGGGACAGGGAGGCGGTGGCTACACCTTC. Translation: CASSLGGQGGGGYTF. Full variable domain (outside the CDR3, taken from reference TRBV7-2 and TRBJ1-2): GAGVSQSPSNKVTEKGKDVELRCDPISGHTALYWYRQSLGQGLEFLIYFQGNSAPDKSGLPSDRFSAERTGGSVSTLTIQRTQQEDSAVYLCASSLGGQGGGGYTFGSGTRLTVV.

The chain combines TRBV30 with TRBJ2-7, with TRBD1 matching 7 bases. Trimming took 7 bases from V and 0 from J; bases not matched to a gene: 12. The CDR3 is made up of 15 amino acids. Germline V gene sequence: CDR1 GTSNPN, CDR2 SVGIG (reference sequence). CDR3 bases: TGTGCCTTGACAGGGACAGCCGTGAGCTCCTACGAGCAGTACTTC. It encodes CALTGTAVSSYEQYF.

This chain connects TRBV19 to TRBJ1-1; TRBD1 agrees at 7 bases. Per germline, CDR1 LNHDA and CDR2 SQIVND (reference sequence). The ends lost 5 bases at V and 10 bases at J; junction bases unmatched: 4. The CDR3 covers 11 residues. DNA of the CDR3: TGTGCCAGTAGTTGGGGACAGCCAGCTTTCTTT. Protein product: CASSWGQPAFF.

CDR3 in amino acids: CAVYHRDNYGYTF. The CDR3, as DNA: TGTGCCGTCTATCACAGGGACAACTATGGCTACACCTTC. The chain recombines TRBV6-5 with TRBJ1-2; possibly TRBD1 for D (6 bases). Germline CDR1 MNHEY, CDR2 SVGAGI. CDR3 size: 13 residues. Trimming removed 11 bases from V and 2 bases from J, with 15 bases in between.

In its sample, this clone was seen once. The chain recombines TRBV10-3 with TRBJ2-1; 8 positions match TRBD2. Germline values: CDR1 ENHRY, CDR2 SYGVKD. CDR3 size: 14 residues. The trim removed 0 bases at V and 15 bases at J, leaving 10 bases unmatched. The CDR3 region is CAISESEVSGNRFF. The CDR3 DNA is TGTGCCATCAGTGAGTCGGAGGTTAGCGGGAACCGGTTCTTC.

The chain has TRBV12-3 or TRBV12-4 and TRBJ1-1, with D tentatively TRBD1 (5 bases). The CDR3 has 12 amino acids. The V end was cut by 8 bases, the J end by 3 bases, with 10 bases between. The CDR3 loop is CASRGDYTEAFF. CDR3 nucleotide sequence: TGTGCCAGCCGGGGGGACTACACTGAAGCTTTCTTT.

CDR3 nucleotides: TGTGCCAGCAGCGAGGACAGGAATGAGTTCTTC. Amino acids: CASSEDRNEFF. This rearrangement joins TRBV2 to TRBJ2-1; 7 nucleotides agree with TRBD1. Germline V gives CDR1 SNHLY, CDR2 FYNNEI. V lost 6 bases, J lost 14 bases, and 7 bases stayed unmatched. The CDR3 spans 11 residues.

This clone has just one count. CDR3 in DNA: TGCGCCAGCAGCCTAGGACAGGGATCAGCCAACTATGGCTACACCTTC. Residues: CASSLGQGSANYGYTF. The V gene is TRBV5-1, the J gene TRBJ1-2, with 8 nucleotides matching TRBD1. The CDR3 runs 16 residues. Germline assignment: CDR1 SGHRS and CDR2 YFSETQ. V trimming: 4 bases; J trimming: 2 bases; junction bases outside the gene matches: 10.